This T cell receptor (beta chain) was sequenced for a study of read filtering for tumor transcriptome and immune sequencing. For the study at large: After DNase treatment, RNA was made into whole-transcriptome libraries. TCR-mapped reads were about 3.5 to 10.27 million with IR-seq versus about 85 to 1273 with RNA-seq.

General observations from the study: Compared with RNA-seq, IR-seq gave much higher clonotype depth and reliability.

Germline CDR1 and CDR2: MNHEY and SVGEGT. The CDR3 loop spans 16 amino acids. Trimming stripped 1 base from V and 4 bases from J, with 16 bases between. The library was built from around 0.4 ug RNA with molecular barcoded adaptors for alpha/delta and beta/gamma chains. TCRdb processed the reads anew with MiXCR; each CDR3 protein has one entry. The table has 62,000 or so distinct CDR3 sequences, approximately 14% seen once. This clonotype turned up a few times. The antigen remains undetermined. Specimen: a population of CD138-negative cells sorted from bone marrow. The clonotype originates from a donor at least 40 years old with multiple myeloma. J is TRBJ1-1 and V is TRBV6-2 or TRBV6-3, with TRBD1 as a possible D gene (6 bases). CDR3 region: CASSYLTGSWSTEAFF. In DNA form, the CDR3 reads TGTGCCAGCAGTTACTTAACAGGGAGTTGGAGCACTGAAGCTTTCTTT.